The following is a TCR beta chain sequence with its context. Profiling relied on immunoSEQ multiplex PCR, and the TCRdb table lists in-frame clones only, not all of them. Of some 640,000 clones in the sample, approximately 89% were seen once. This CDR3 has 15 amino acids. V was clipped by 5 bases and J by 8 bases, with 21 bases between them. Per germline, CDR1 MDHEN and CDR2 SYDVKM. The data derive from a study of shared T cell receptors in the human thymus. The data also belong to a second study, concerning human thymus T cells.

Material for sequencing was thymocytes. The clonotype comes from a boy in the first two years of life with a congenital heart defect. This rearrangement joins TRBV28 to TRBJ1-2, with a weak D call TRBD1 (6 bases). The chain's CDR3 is CASSGGRGSPHGYTF. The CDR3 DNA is TGTGCCAGCAGTGGGGGCAGGGGTAGCCCACACGGCTACACCTTC.